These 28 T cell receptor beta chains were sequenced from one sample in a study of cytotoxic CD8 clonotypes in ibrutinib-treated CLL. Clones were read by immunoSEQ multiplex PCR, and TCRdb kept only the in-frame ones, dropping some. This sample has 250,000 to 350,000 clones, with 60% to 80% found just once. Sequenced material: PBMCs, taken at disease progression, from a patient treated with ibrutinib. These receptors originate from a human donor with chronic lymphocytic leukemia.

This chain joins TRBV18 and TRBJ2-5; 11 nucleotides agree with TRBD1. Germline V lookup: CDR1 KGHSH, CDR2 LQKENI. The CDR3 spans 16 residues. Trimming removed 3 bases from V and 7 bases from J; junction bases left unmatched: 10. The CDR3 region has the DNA TGTGCCAGCTCACCCACCGGGACAGGGGGTTCGGGGACCCAGTACTTC. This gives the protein CASSPTGTGGSGTQYF.

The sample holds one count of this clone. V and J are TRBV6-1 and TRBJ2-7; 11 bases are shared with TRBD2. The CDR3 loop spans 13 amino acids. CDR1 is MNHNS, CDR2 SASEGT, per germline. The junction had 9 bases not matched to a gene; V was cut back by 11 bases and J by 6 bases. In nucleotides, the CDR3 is TGTGCCGTCCATAGCGGGGGGGCCTTCGAGCAGTACTTC. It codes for CAVHSGGAFEQYF.

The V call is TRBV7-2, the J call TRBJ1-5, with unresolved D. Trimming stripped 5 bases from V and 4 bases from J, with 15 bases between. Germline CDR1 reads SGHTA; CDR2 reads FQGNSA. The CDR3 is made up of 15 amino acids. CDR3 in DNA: TGTGCCAGCAGCCATAGACATATTGGGAATCAGCCCCAGCATTTT. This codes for CASSHRHIGNQPQHF.

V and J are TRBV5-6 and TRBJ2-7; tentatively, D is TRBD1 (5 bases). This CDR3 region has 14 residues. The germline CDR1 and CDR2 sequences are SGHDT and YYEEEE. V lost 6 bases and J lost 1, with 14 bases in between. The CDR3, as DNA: TGTGCCAGCACCAATCCGACAGTTTCCTACGAGCAGTACTTC. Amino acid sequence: CASTNPTVSYEQYF.

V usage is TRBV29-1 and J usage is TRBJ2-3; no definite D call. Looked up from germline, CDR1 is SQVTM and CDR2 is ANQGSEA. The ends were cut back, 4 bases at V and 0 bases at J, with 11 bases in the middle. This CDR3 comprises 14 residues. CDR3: CSVASRLSTDTQYF. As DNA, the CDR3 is TGCAGCGTTGCCTCCCGCCTCAGCACAGATACGCAGTATTTT.

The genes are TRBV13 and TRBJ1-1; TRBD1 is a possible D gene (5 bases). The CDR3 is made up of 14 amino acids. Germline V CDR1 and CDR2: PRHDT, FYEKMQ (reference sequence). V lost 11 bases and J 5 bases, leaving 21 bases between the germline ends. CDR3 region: CAYGVRGFKTEAFF. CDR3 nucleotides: TGTGCCTACGGCGTACGGGGGTTTAAAACTGAAGCTTTCTTT.

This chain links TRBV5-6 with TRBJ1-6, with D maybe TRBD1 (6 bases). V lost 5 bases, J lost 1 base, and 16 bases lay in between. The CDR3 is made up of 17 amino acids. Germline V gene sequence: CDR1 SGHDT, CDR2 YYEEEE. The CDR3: CASSWGLTGSYNSPLHF. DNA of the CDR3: TGTGCCAGCAGTTGGGGGCTTACAGGATCCTATAATTCACCCCTCCACTTT.

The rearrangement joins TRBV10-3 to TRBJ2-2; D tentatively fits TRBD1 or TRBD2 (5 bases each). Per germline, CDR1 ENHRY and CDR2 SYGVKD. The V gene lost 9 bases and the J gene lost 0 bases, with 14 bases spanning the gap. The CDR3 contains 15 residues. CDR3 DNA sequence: TGTGCCATTCGTTCCGGGACCCCGAACACCGGGGAGCTGTTTTTT. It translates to CAIRSGTPNTGELFF.

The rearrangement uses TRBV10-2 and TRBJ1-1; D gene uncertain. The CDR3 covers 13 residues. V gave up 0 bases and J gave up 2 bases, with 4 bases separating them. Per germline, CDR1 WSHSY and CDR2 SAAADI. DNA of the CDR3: TGCGCCAGCAGTGAGTCCGCTAACACTGAAGCTTTCTTT. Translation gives CASSESANTEAFF.

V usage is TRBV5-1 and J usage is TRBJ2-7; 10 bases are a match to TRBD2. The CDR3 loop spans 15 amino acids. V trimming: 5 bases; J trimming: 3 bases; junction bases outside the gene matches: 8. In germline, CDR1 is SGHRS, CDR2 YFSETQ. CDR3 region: CASRTGLALFYEQYF. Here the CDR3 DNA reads TGCGCCAGCAGGACGGGACTAGCGTTGTTCTACGAGCAGTACTTC.

CDR3 sequence reads: CASSPPGSTQYF. CDR3 bases: TGTGCCAGCTCACCGCCAGGTTCGACGCAGTATTTT. The chain is built from TRBV18 and TRBJ2-3, with no clear D. The V end lost 3 bases, the J end lost 9 bases, and 10 bases lay between the germline ends. The CDR3 consists of 12 residues. Germline CDR1 KGHSH, CDR2 LQKENI.

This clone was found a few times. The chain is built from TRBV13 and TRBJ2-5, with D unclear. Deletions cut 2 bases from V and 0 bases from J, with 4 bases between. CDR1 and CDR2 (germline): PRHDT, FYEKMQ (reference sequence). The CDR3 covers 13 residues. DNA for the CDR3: TGTGCCAGCAGCTTACGGTACCAAGAGACCCAGTACTTC. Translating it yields CASSLRYQETQYF. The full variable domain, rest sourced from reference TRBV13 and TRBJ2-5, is AAGVIQSPRHLIKEKRETATLKCYPIPRHDTVYWYQQGPGQDPQFLISFYEKMQSDKGSIPDRFSAQQFSDYHSELNMSSLELGDSALYFCASSLRYQETQYFGPGTRLLVL.

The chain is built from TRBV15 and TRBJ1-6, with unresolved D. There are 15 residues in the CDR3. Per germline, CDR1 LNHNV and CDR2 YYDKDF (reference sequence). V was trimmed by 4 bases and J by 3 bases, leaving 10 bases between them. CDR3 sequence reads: CATSTSGDYNSPLHF. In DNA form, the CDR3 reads TGTGCCACCAGCACCAGCGGAGACTATAATTCACCCCTCCACTTT.

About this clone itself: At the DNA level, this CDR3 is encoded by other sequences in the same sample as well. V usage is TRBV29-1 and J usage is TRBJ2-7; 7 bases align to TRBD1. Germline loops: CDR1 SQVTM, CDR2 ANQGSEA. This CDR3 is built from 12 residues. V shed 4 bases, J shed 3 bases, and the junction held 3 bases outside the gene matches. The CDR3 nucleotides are TGCAGCGTTGCGGCAGGGGGCTACGAGCAGTACTTC. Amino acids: CSVAAGGYEQYF.

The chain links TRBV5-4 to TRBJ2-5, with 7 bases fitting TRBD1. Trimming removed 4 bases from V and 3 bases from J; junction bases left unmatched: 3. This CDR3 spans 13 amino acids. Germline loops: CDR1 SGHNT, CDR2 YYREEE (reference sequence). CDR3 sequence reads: CASSVGTEETQYF. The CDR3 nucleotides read TGTGCCAGCAGCGTTGGGACAGAAGAGACCCAGTACTTC.

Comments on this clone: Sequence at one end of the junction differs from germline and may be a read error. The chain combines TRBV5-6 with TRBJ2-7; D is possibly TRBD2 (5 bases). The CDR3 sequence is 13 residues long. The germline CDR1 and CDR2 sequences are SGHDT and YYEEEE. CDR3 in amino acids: CASNLRGTYEQYF. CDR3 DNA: TGTGCCAGCAACTTGAGAGGGACCTACGAGCAGTACTTC.

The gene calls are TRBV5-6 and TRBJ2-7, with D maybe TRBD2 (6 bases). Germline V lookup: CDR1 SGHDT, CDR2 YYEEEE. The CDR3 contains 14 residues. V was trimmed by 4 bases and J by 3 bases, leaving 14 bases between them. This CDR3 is CASSAGRGSYEQYF. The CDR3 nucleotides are TGTGCCAGCAGCGCGGGAAGGGGCAGCTACGAGCAGTACTTC.

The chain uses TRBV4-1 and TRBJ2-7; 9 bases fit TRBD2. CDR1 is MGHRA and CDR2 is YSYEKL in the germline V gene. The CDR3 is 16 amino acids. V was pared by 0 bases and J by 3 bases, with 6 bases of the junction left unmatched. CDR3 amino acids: CASSQDRNSGSYEQYF. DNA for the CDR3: TGCGCCAGCAGCCAAGATCGGAATAGCGGGAGCTACGAGCAGTACTTC.

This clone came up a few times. In nucleotides, the CDR3 is TGTGCCAGCAGCCACGGGACAGGGGCTAACACCGGGGAGCTGTTTTTT. This sequence encodes CASSHGTGANTGELFF. V is TRBV13 and J is TRBJ2-2; TRBD1 matches 10 bases. Germline CDR1 and CDR2: PRHDT and FYEKMQ (reference sequence). J lost 2 bases, V lost 5 bases, and 5 bases had no gene match. The CDR3 is 16 residues long.

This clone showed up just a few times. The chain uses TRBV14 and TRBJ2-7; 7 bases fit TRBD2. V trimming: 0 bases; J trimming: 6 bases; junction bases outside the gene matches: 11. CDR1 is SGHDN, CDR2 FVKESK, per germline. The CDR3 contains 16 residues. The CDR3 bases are TGTGCCAGCAGCCAAGAATTTTGGGGGAGGGGTTCCGAGCAGTACTTC. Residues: CASSQEFWGRGSEQYF. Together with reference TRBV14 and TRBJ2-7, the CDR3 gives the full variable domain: EAGVTQFPSHSVIEKGQTVTLRCDPISGHDNLYWYRRVMGKEIKFLLHFVKESKQDESGMPNNRFLAERTGGTYSTLKVQPAELEDSGVYFCASSQEFWGRGSEQYFGPGTRLTVT.

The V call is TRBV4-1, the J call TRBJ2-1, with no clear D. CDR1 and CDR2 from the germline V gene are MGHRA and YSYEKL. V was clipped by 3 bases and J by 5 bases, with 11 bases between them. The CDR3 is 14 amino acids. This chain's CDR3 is CASSQVETDNEQFF. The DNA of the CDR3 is TGCGCCAGCAGCCAGGTGGAAACAGACAATGAGCAGTTCTTC.

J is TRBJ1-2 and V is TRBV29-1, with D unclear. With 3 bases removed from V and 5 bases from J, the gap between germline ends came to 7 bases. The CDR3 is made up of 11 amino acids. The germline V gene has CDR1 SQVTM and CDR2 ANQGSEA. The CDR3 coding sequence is TGCAGCGTTGATTCGGGGTATGGCTACACCTTC. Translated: CSVDSGYGYTF.

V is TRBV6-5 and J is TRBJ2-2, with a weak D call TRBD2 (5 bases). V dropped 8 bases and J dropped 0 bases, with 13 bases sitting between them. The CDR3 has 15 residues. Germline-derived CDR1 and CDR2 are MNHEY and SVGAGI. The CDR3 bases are TGTGCCAGCTCCCCGGGGTCTCCGAACACCGGGGAGCTGTTTTTT. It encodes CASSPGSPNTGELFF.

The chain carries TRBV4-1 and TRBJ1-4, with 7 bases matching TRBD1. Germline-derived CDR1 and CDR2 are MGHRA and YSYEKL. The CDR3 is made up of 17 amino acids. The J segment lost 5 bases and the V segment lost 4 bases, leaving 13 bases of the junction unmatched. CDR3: CASSPGGLGDRNEKLFF. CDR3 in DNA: TGCGCCAGCAGCCCTGGTGGGTTGGGGGACAGAAATGAAAAACTGTTTTTT.

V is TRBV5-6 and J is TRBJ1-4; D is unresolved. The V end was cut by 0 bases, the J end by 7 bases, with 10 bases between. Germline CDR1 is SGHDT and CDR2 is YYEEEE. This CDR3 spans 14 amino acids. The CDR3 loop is CASSLDWEAEKLFF. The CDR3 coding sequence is TGTGCCAGCAGCTTGGATTGGGAGGCTGAAAAACTGTTTTTT.

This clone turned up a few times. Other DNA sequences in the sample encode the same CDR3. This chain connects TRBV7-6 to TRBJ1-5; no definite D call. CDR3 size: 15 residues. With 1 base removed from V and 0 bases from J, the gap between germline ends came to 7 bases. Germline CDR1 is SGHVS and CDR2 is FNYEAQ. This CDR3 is CASSLGAHSNQPQHF. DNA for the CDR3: TGTGCCAGCAGCTTAGGGGCGCATAGCAATCAGCCCCAGCATTTT.

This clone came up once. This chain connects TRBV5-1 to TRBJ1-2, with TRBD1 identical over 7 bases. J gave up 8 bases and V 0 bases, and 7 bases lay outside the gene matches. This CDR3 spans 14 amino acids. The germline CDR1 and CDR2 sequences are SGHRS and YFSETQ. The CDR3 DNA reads TGCGCCAGCAGCTTGGCCCTTGGGGACAGAGGCTACACCTTC. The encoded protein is CASSLALGDRGYTF.

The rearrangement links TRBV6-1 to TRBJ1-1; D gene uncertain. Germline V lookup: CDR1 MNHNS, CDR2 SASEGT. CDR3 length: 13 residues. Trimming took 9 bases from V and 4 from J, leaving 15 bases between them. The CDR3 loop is CASEQDLSTEAFF. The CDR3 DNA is TGTGCCAGTGAGCAGGATTTGAGCACTGAAGCTTTCTTT.